This T cell receptor (beta chain) was observed in a study of cytomegalovirus exposure and HLA in healthy donors. General study points: Reportedly, TCR beta sequences accurately predicted HLA-A and HLA-B alleles in most subjects.

The PCR employed 60 Vbeta primers together with 13 Jbeta primers. The data were produced by immunoSEQ multiplex PCR, yet TCRdb's version contains in-frame clones alone and is incomplete. The sample has about 88,000 clones, approximately 71% seen once. Worth noting for this clone: What it recognizes is unknown.

Germline trimming cut 0 bases from V and 5 bases from J; bases unmatched to any gene: 9. The CDR3 covers 17 residues. Germline CDR1 is SGDLS and CDR2 is YYNGEE. The rearrangement joins TRBV9 to TRBJ2-5; 11 nucleotides line up with TRBD2. The clonotype comes from a woman younger than 35 in good health and CMV-seropositive. The sample was PBMCs. The chain's CDR3 is CASSVGGLAVGGETQYF. The CDR3 DNA reads TGTGCCAGCAGCGTAGGGGGACTAGCGGTGGGGGGGGAGACCCAGTACTTC.